This T cell receptor (beta chain) comes out of a study of T cells after yellow fever vaccination. The wider study: Libraries from low-cell-number fractions were prepared with the SMART-Seq v4 Ultra Low Input RNA kit.

Study-level findings and limits: The study noted that FACS-sorted repertoires could contain abundant clonotypes contaminating from the bulk population.

TCRdb reprocessed the 5' RACE reads via MiXCR and lists one record per CDR3 protein. The table has hundreds of thousands of distinct CDR3 sequences, less than 4.5% seen once. The ends were cut back, 8 bases at V and 5 bases at J, with 12 bases in the middle. This CDR3 region has 12 residues. CDR1 is MNHEY and CDR2 is SVGEGT in the germline V gene. This clonotype was found a few times. Its antigen is still unknown. The chain joins TRBV6-2 or TRBV6-3 to TRBJ2-5; a weak D match, TRBD1 (5 bases). The input for sequencing was PBMCs, taken on the day of the yellow fever booster vaccination. The TCR sequence derives from a man between 18 and 29 years old who received the YFV17D yellow fever vaccine. In DNA form, the CDR3 reads TGTGCCAGCGGTAGGGGCGCGGAGACCCAGTACTTC. Amino acid sequence: CASGRGAETQYF.